This TCR beta chain was identified in a study of blood T cell repertoires in COVID-19. Study context: The United States, Italy and Spain supplied acute and convalescent COVID-19 samples. T cells, B-cell-depleted T cells, or PBMCs provided the cDNA or gDNA that served as material.

This clone has a handful of counts. In the source study's methods: Reference gene primers were amplified, and this amplification served to estimate nucleated cell counts. Clones were sequenced by immunoSEQ multiplex PCR, and TCRdb holds only the in-frame ones, with some missing. V and J calls and clone size are copied from that table; D and trimming were computed from the DNA. The table has 55,000 to 65,000 clones, roughly nine tenths seen once. The J segment lost 1 base and the V segment lost 4 bases, leaving 4 bases of the junction unmatched. This CDR3 region has 14 residues. Germline V gene data show CDR1 as SGHRS and CDR2 as YFSETQ.

The clonotype was recovered from a human donor in a cohort sampled during active COVID-19. The chain employs TRBV5-1 and TRBJ2-5, with 7 nucleotides matching TRBD2. Sequenced input: peripheral blood. The CDR3 DNA reads as TGCGCCAGCAGCCCTGGGACTACCCAAGAGACCCAGTACTTC. As protein: CASSPGTTQETQYF.